This T cell receptor beta chain was sequenced during a study of cytotoxic CD8 clonotypes in ibrutinib-treated CLL. Overall study: An average of 255,043 productive templates and 80,000 to 95,000 productive rearrangements was obtained per sample.

Findings and caveats of the study: Baseline values of clonality outstripped age-matched healthy donors and followed circulating CD8+ T-cell counts. On treatment, the uncommon public clonotypes contracted or remained stable.

About this clone: The target antigen is unknown.

Produced via immunoSEQ multiplex PCR; TCRdb's table is partial and in-frame only. The sample has tens of thousands of clones; roughly 69% are singletons. This CDR3 has 16 amino acids. J lost 3 bases, V lost 1 base, and 8 bases had no gene match. The germline V gene has CDR1 SQVTM and CDR2 ANQGSEA. The TCR was taken from a human donor with chronic lymphocytic leukemia. The chain is built from TRBV29-1 and TRBJ2-3, with 9 bases aligning to TRBD2. Sample: PBMCs, taken after 24 months of ibrutinib treatment. The CDR3 loop is CSVEARGLAGTDTQYF. The CDR3 nucleotides read TGCAGCGTTGAAGCCAGAGGGCTAGCGGGGACAGATACGCAGTATTTT.